This note documents a single T cell receptor beta chain sequence. Its specificity is unknown. The sample originates from a study of graft-versus-host responses after intestinal transplantation. For the study at large: Each transplant was multivisceral, liver-intestinal, or isolated intestinal. Following induction with anti-thymocyte globulin, all recipients were given tacrolimus and steroids for two to three years. Study-wide results and caveats: Some GvH clones were seen earlier in gut or blood, suggesting intestinal origin. GvH clone levels peaked in circulation, and this peak was associated with early post-transplant HvG declines.

Sequencing used immunoSEQ multiplex PCR; TCRdb keeps in-frame clones, though not all of them. Of about 120,000 clones listed, around 93% are singletons. CDR1 and CDR2 from the germline V gene are SNHLY and FYNNEI. V was trimmed by 3 bases and J by 2 bases, leaving 14 bases between them. The CDR3 contains 16 residues. This chain uses TRBV2 with TRBJ1-5, with TRBD1 as a possible D gene (5 bases). The specimen comprised unstimulated CD4+ T cells sorted from spleen or lymph node cells, sampled before intestinal transplant. This receptor was identified in a human donor who received an intestinal transplant. The CDR3 region has the DNA TGTGCCAGCAGTGACAGGGCCCGCAGGGGCAATCAGCCCCAGCATTTT. Protein: CASSDRARRGNQPQHF.